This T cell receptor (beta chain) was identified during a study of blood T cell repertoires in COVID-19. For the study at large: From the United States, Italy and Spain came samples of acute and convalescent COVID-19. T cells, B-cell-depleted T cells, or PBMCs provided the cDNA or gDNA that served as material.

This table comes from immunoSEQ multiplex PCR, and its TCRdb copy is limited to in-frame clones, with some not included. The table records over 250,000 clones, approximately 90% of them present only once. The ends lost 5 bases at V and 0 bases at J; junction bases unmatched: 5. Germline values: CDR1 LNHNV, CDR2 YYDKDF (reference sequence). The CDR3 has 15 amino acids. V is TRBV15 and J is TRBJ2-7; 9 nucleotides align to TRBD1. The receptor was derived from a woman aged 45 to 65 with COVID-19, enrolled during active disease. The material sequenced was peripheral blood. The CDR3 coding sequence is TGTGCCACCAGCTCCGGGACAGGGAACTCCTACGAGCAGTACTTC. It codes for CATSSGTGNSYEQYF.